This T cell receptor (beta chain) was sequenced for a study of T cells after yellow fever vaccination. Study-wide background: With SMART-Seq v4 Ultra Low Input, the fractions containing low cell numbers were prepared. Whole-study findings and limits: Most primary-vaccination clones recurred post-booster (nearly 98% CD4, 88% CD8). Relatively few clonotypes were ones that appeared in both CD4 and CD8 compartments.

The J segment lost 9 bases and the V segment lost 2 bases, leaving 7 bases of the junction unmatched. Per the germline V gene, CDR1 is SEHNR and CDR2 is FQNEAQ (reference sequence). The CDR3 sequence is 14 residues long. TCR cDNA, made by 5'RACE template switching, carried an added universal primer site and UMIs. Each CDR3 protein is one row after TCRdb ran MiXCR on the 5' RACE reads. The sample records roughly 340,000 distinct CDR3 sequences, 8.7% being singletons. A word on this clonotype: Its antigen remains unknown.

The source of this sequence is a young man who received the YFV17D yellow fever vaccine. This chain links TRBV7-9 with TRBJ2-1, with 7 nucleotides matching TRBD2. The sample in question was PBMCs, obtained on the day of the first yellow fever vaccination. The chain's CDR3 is CASSLYGGTGEQFF. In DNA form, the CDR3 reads TGTGCCAGCAGCTTATACGGGGGGACGGGTGAGCAGTTCTTC.